The 13 T cell receptor beta chains below come from one sample, sequenced in a study of CD8+CD57+ T cells in acquired aplastic anemia. TCR beta VDJ and CDR3 profiling used genomic DNA as template. Using its own MiXCR run on the reads, TCRdb lists one record per CDR3 protein. The sample has about 190,000 distinct CDR3 sequences; roughly half are singletons. Patients sequenced had flow cytometry evidence of CD8+CD57+ cell expansion. Sequencing used sorted CD4+, CD8+, or CD8+CD57+ T cells (not recorded which) from PBMCs. All receptors derive from a human donor with aplastic anemia.

The chain couples TRBV19 to TRBJ2-1, with a tentative D call TRBD2 (5 bases). Germline V gene data show CDR1 as LNHDA and CDR2 as SQIVND (reference sequence). Trimming removed 5 bases from V and 12 bases from J, with 17 bases in between. The CDR3 has 13 residues. The CDR3 here is CASSVIREHRQFF. The CDR3 bases are TGTGCCAGTAGTGTGATCCGGGAACACAGGCAGTTCTTC.

The rearrangement joins TRBV25-1 to TRBJ1-4; D call uncertain. The CDR3 is made up of 13 amino acids. The ends were cut back, 1 base at V and 7 bases at J, with 7 bases in the middle. Germline V lookup: CDR1 MGHDK, CDR2 SYGVNS. For the CDR3, the DNA is TGTGCCAGCAGTGAATTCGACGGTGAAAAACTGTTTTTT. This codes for CASSEFDGEKLFF.

This clonotype has ten or more counts. The chain recombines TRBV6-1 with TRBJ2-3, with D perhaps matching TRBD1 or TRBD2 (5 bases each). The CDR3 length is 17 residues. V shed 7 bases and J shed 2 bases, with 22 bases lying between them. Germline CDR1 reads MNHNS; CDR2 reads SASEGT. DNA of the CDR3: TGTGCCAGCATCAAAGTGGGGACCCTCACCCACACAGATACGCAGTATTTT. This gives the protein CASIKVGTLTHTDTQYF.

This chain links TRBV7-9 with TRBJ2-5; TRBD2 agrees at 7 bases. CDR3 length equals 15 residues. V dropped 3 bases and J dropped 2; count of bases not matched to a gene: 6. In germline, CDR1 is SEHNR, CDR2 FQNEAQ (reference sequence). The chain's CDR3 is CASSFAGRGQETQYF. In DNA form, the CDR3 reads TGTGCCAGCAGCTTCGCTGGGAGGGGACAAGAGACCCAGTACTTC. Looking up the rest from reference TRBV7-9 and TRBJ2-5 gives the full variable domain: DTGVSQNPRHKITKRGQNVTFRCDPISEHNRLYWYRQTLGQGPEFLTYFQNEAQLEKSRLLSDRFSAERPKGSFSTLEIQRTEQGDSAMYLCASSFAGRGQETQYFGPGTRLLVL.

This clonotype was seen only once. J is TRBJ2-2 and V is TRBV25-1; either TRBD1 or TRBD2 may supply D (6 bases each). The V gene's germline CDR1 is MGHDK and CDR2 SYGVNS. V lost 2 bases and J 4 bases, leaving 11 bases between the germline ends. The CDR3 is 15 residues long. The CDR3 loop reads CASSERGAGTGELFF. The CDR3 nucleotides are TGTGCCAGCAGTGAAAGGGGGGCGGGCACCGGGGAGCTGTTTTTT.

The gene calls are TRBV2 and TRBJ1-6; TRBD1 is a possible D gene (5 bases). Trimming cost V 2 bases and J 7 bases, with 9 bases left between them. CDR1 SNHLY and CDR2 FYNNEI come from the germline V gene. CDR3 size: 14 residues. The CDR3 bases are TGTGCCAGCAGTGAAAGACAGCTGAATTCACCCCTCCACTTT. Translating it yields CASSERQLNSPLHF.

This chain joins TRBV30 and TRBJ2-7, with 12 bases aligning to TRBD2. From germline, CDR1 is GTSNPN and CDR2 SVGIG (reference sequence). V was pared by 0 bases and J by 4 bases, with 10 bases of the junction left unmatched. The CDR3 has 17 amino acids. CDR3 region: CAWSVTFGLAGRYEQYF. In nucleotides, the CDR3 is TGTGCCTGGAGTGTAACTTTTGGACTAGCGGGAAGATACGAGCAGTACTTC.

In DNA, the CDR3 is TGCGCCAGCAGCTTGCTCACGGACTCCTACAATGAGCAGTTCTTC. Its protein is CASSLLTDSYNEQFF. V gene TRBV5-1 combines with J gene TRBJ2-1; D remains unclear. Trimming removed 1 base from V and 0 bases from J, with 8 bases in between. The germline CDR1 and CDR2 sequences are SGHRS and YFSETQ. This CDR3 has 15 amino acids.

Only a few counts were recorded for this clonotype. The CDR3 is CASSVGQDLRNTIYF. For the CDR3, the DNA is TGTGCCAGTAGCGTGGGACAGGACCTGAGAAACACCATATATTTT. The chain has TRBV19 and TRBJ1-3; 8 bases are shared with TRBD1. Germline V lookup: CDR1 LNHDA, CDR2 SQIVND (reference sequence). V shed 6 bases and J 5 bases; nucleotides not matched to a gene: 9. CDR3 size: 15 residues.

This clonotype was seen ten or more times. The chain combines TRBV6-5 with TRBJ1-1; D unclear. Germline loops: CDR1 MNHEY, CDR2 SVGAGI. V gave up 2 bases and J gave up 6 bases, with 4 bases separating them. This CDR3 has 11 amino acids. CDR3 in amino acids: CASSYTAEAFF. The CDR3 nucleotides read TGTGCCAGCAGTTACACGGCTGAAGCTTTCTTT.

This clonotype appeared a few times. The chain uses TRBV10-3 and TRBJ1-2, with D maybe TRBD1 (5 bases). The germline V gene encodes CDR1 ENHRY and CDR2 SYGVKD. The length of the CDR3 is 16 residues. Deletions cut 0 bases from V and 6 bases from J, with 17 bases between. For the CDR3, the DNA is TGTGCCATCAGTGAGTCAGGGGAGGGGCTTCCCCATGGCTACACCTTC. Translating gives CAISESGEGLPHGYTF.

This clonotype was recorded at least ten times. As DNA, the CDR3 is TGCAGTGCTAGTGTAGGGTGGAATTCACCCCTCCACTTT. Protein sequence: CSASVGWNSPLHF. The chain links TRBV20-1 to TRBJ1-6; D is unresolved. Trimming shortened V by 3 bases and J by 7 bases, and 10 bases separated the two germline ends. Germline CDR1 DFQATT, CDR2 SNEGSKA (reference sequence). CDR3 length equals 13 residues.

This clonotype was detected ten times or more. V is TRBV20-1 and J is TRBJ2-2; D uncertain. This CDR3 is built from 13 residues. Between the trimmed V and J ends, which lost 4 bases and 4 bases, there was a span of 10 bases. CDR1 is DFQATT and CDR2 is SNEGSKA in the germline V gene (reference sequence). CDR3 amino acids: CSATNPRTGELFF. The CDR3 DNA reads as TGCAGTGCTACGAACCCACGCACCGGGGAGCTGTTTTTT.